Below are 18 T cell receptor beta chains sequenced from a single sample in a study of T cells in tuberculosis. The assay was immunoSEQ multiplex PCR, and TCRdb's table has in-frame clones only and misses some. In the table there are 30,000 to 40,000 clones, approximately 90% of which are singletons. The time point: new active TB diagnosis, blood taken before or within 7 days of starting treatment. The sequenced sample was PBMCs, obtained at tuberculosis diagnosis. The receptor set was obtained from an adult with tuberculosis.

This rearrangement joins TRBV14 to TRBJ2-5, with a weak D call TRBD1 (5 bases). The CDR3 totals 16 residues. Trimming pared 1 base from V and 2 bases from J, leaving 14 bases between. CDR1 SGHDN and CDR2 FVKESK come from the germline V gene. The CDR3 spells CASSQVGDRPQETQYF. Written as DNA, the CDR3 is TGTGCCAGCAGCCAAGTTGGAGACAGACCACAAGAGACCCAGTACTTC.

The chain links TRBV28 to TRBJ2-3, with D perhaps matching TRBD2 (5 bases). CDR1 and CDR2 (germline): MDHEN, SYDVKM. V was pared by 3 bases and J by 6 bases, with 13 bases between. This CDR3 comprises 14 residues. In nucleotides, the CDR3 is TGTGCCAGCAGTTTCCCCGGGATCGTGGATACGCAGTATTTT. Encoded protein: CASSFPGIVDTQYF.

The DNA for the CDR3 is TGTGCCACCAGCAGAGATTCGGCAGGAGCGGACATTCAGTACTTC. This translates into CATSRDSAGADIQYF. J is TRBJ2-4 and V is TRBV15, with a tentative D call TRBD2 (5 bases). Germline values: CDR1 LNHNV, CDR2 YYDKDF (reference sequence). V shed 0 bases and J shed 8 bases, with 14 bases lying between them. The CDR3 runs to 15 residues.

The CDR3: CASSLAGRGVSTDTQYF. The CDR3 bases are TGTGCCAGCAGCCTCGCGGGGCGGGGGGTCAGCACAGATACGCAGTATTTT. The rearrangement joins TRBV13 to TRBJ2-3; 8 bases line up with TRBD2. The J segment lost 0 bases and the V segment lost 5 bases, leaving 10 bases of the junction unmatched. This CDR3 contains 17 residues. Germline V gene lookup returns CDR1 PRHDT and CDR2 FYEKMQ (reference sequence).

This chain uses TRBV15 with TRBJ2-1; unclear D gene. This CDR3 contains 16 residues. Trimming stripped 0 bases from V and 3 bases from J, with 12 bases between. Per the germline V gene, CDR1 is LNHNV and CDR2 is YYDKDF (reference sequence). The CDR3 here is CATSRDVAVGYNEQFF. CDR3 coding DNA: TGTGCCACCAGCAGAGATGTTGCGGTGGGCTACAATGAGCAGTTCTTC.

The chain carries TRBV5-6 and TRBJ1-6; 8 bases line up with TRBD1. The CDR3 runs 15 residues. Germline V gene lookup returns CDR1 SGHDT and CDR2 YYEEEE. V lost 0 bases and J lost 7; bases outside the gene matches: 3. The DNA for the CDR3 is TGTGCCAGCAGCTTGGAACCAGGGGGCAATTCACCCCTCCACTTT. Translated, it gives CASSLEPGGNSPLHF. Full variable domain (remainder filled in from reference TRBV5-6 and TRBJ1-6): DAGVTQSPTHLIKTRGQQVTLRCSPKSGHDTVSWYQQALGQGPQFIFQYYEEEERQRGNFPDRFSGHQFPNYSSELNVNALLLGDSALYLCASSLEPGGNSPLHFGNGTRLTVT.

This chain joins TRBV7-8 and TRBJ2-4; perhaps TRBD2 as D (6 bases). This CDR3 contains 15 residues. From germline, CDR1 is SGHVS and CDR2 FQNEAQ. Between the trimmed V and J ends, which lost 4 bases and 0 bases, there was a span of 10 bases. In DNA, the CDR3 is TGTGCCAGCAGCTACGGAGGGATAGCCAAAAACATTCAGTACTTC. Translating it yields CASSYGGIAKNIQYF.

J is TRBJ1-2 and V is TRBV4-3; D not certain. V lost 0 bases and J 4 bases, leaving 12 bases between the germline ends. There are 15 residues in the CDR3. Germline V gene lookup returns CDR1 LGHNA and CDR2 YSLEER. DNA of the CDR3: TGCGCCAGCAGCCAAGATCGCTACGGCGGCTATGGCTACACCTTC. Translation: CASSQDRYGGYGYTF.

This clone was picked up a small number of times. The CDR3 DNA sequence: TGTGCCAGCAGTGAGGCGTCGGGGGGCTACAATGAGCAGTTCTTC. Protein: CASSEASGGYNEQFF. V usage is TRBV6-4 and J usage is TRBJ2-1; 7 positions match TRBD2. The CDR3 has 15 amino acids. V dropped 3 bases and J dropped 3; count of bases not matched to a gene: 5. Germline V gives CDR1 MRHNA, CDR2 SNTAGT.

The rearrangement links TRBV19 to TRBJ1-2; 8 nucleotides align to TRBD1. The J segment lost 4 bases and the V segment lost 5 bases, leaving 6 bases of the junction unmatched. This CDR3 spans 14 amino acids. Looked up from germline, CDR1 is LNHDA and CDR2 is SQIVND (reference sequence). The CDR3 sequence: CASSSGQGRYGYTF. In DNA, the CDR3 is TGTGCCAGTAGTTCCGGACAGGGACGCTATGGCTACACCTTC.

The chain links TRBV7-8 to TRBJ2-7; tentative D call: TRBD2 (5 bases). CDR1 is SGHVS, CDR2 FQNEAQ, per germline. CDR3 length equals 12 residues. Trimming removed 5 bases at V and 7 bases at J, with 12 bases between. The CDR3, as DNA: TGTGCCAGCAGCCGGGCTGGCGGGGAGCAGTACTTC. Translating gives CASSRAGGEQYF. Drawing the rest from reference TRBV7-8 and TRBJ2-7, the complete variable domain is GAGVSQSPRYKVAKRGQDVALRCDPISGHVSLFWYQQALGQGPEFLTYFQNEAQLDKSGLPSDRFFAERPEGSVSTLKIQRTQQEDSAVYLCASSRAGGEQYFGPGTRLTVT.

This chain uses TRBV11-2 with TRBJ2-1, with a possible D match to TRBD1 (6 bases). The CDR3 length is 16 residues. Trimming took off 1 base at V and 0 bases at J, with 10 bases between the two ends. The germline V gene encodes CDR1 SGHAT and CDR2 FQNNGV. CDR3 bases: TGTGCCAGCAGCTTAGTGACAGGCAGCTCCTACAATGAGCAGTTCTTC. Its translation: CASSLVTGSSYNEQFF. Full variable domain (outside the CDR3, taken from reference TRBV11-2 and TRBJ2-1): EAGVAQSPRYKIIEKRQSVAFWCNPISGHATLYWYQQILGQGPKLLIQFQNNGVVDDSQLPKDRFSAERLKGVDSTLKIQPAKLEDSAVYLCASSLVTGSSYNEQFFGPGTRLTVL.

The chain is built from TRBV6-7 and TRBJ2-3; 7 bases are a match to TRBD1. TRBV6-7 is an open reading frame whose function is uncertain. The CDR3 loop spans 15 amino acids. V was pared by 1 base and J by 2 bases, with 3 bases of the junction left unmatched. The CDR3 protein is CASSYLGQITDTQYF. The CDR3 DNA follows: TGTGCCAGCAGTTACTTGGGACAGATCACAGATACGCAGTATTTT.

The chain uses TRBV28 and TRBJ2-2; 8 bases agree with TRBD2. This CDR3 is 15 amino acids long. The trim removed 10 bases at V and 4 bases at J, leaving 11 bases unmatched. Germline V gene data show CDR1 as MDHEN and CDR2 as SYDVKM. In DNA, the CDR3 is TGTGCCACCCTTCGGGGACTAGAAGTCACCGGGGAGCTGTTTTTT. Its protein is CATLRGLEVTGELFF.

The rearrangement links TRBV5-1 to TRBJ2-5, with TRBD1 matching 7 bases. Per the germline V gene, CDR1 is SGHRS and CDR2 is YFSETQ. The CDR3 has 13 amino acids. Trimming took 4 bases from V and 2 from J; bases not matched to a gene: 2. The CDR3 DNA reads TGCGCCAGCAGCATGACAGGGCAAGAGACCCAGTACTTC. Amino acids: CASSMTGQETQYF. Together with reference TRBV5-1 and TRBJ2-5, the CDR3 gives the full variable domain: KAGVTQTPRYLIKTRGQQVTLSCSPISGHRSVSWYQQTPGQGLQFLFEYFSETQRNKGNFPGRFSGRQFSNSRSEMNVSTLELGDSALYLCASSMTGQETQYFGPGTRLLVL.

The chain's CDR3 is CASSRRQEMNTEAFF. CDR3 sequence (DNA): TGTGCCAGCAGCCGCAGACAGGAGATGAACACTGAAGCTTTCTTT. This chain connects TRBV6-5 to TRBJ1-1; D perhaps matches TRBD1 (6 bases). There are 15 residues in the CDR3. Germline V CDR1 and CDR2: MNHEY, SVGAGI. The V and J ends lost 6 bases and 0 bases respectively, with 14 bases between them.

The V and J genes are TRBV18 and TRBJ1-2, with 8 nucleotides matching TRBD1. Germline assignment: CDR1 KGHSH and CDR2 LQKENI. CDR3 length: 13 residues. The ends lost 4 bases at V and 8 bases at J; junction bases unmatched: 6. CDR3 sequence reads: CASSLGQGGGYTF. The CDR3 DNA sequence: TGTGCCAGCTCACTAGGACAGGGCGGAGGCTACACCTTC.

V usage is TRBV5-1 and J usage is TRBJ1-2; D unclear. The CDR3 is made up of 13 amino acids. Looked up from germline, CDR1 is SGHRS and CDR2 is YFSETQ. V dropped 6 bases and J dropped 0 bases, with 9 bases sitting between them. CDR3 amino acids: CASTGSSNYGYTF. The CDR3 coding sequence is TGCGCCAGCACGGGGTCATCTAACTATGGCTACACCTTC.